A selection of T cell receptor beta chains follows, all from one sample in a study of blood T cell repertoires in COVID-19. The table came from immunoSEQ multiplex PCR; TCRdb's copy has only in-frame clones and leaves some out. Of around 450,000 clones detected, approximately 90% appear once; the ten largest clones hold almost 2%. Sequenced input: PBMCs or T cells enriched from blood (not recorded which). Receptor source: a woman aged 18-29 years with acute COVID-19. Both conserved end residues are part of each CDR3. D genes are given only for firm matches. The size entry is marked missing in some rows and otherwise reads once, few, many or a size class.

clone_size,j_call,d_call,cdr3_length,v_call,cdr3_aa,cdr3_nt
NA,TRBJ2-7,TRBD1,13,TRBV28,CASSLGRGREQYF,TGTGCCAGCAGTTTAGGCAGGGGGCGCGAGCAGTACTTC
NA,TRBJ1-1,NA,11,TRBV12-5,CASGSDRRAFF,TGTGCTAGTGGTTCCGACAGAAGGGCTTTCTTT
NA,TRBJ2-3,NA,14,TRBV10-1,CASSGQEHTDTQYF,TGCGCCAGCAGTGGACAGGAGCACACAGATACGCAGTATTTT
NA,TRBJ1-1,TRBD1,12,TRBV12-3/TRBV12-4,CASSLQGTEAFF,TGTGCCAGCAGCCTACAGGGGACTGAAGCTTTCTTT
NA,TRBJ2-7,NA,12,TRBV27,CASSSPYYEQYF,TGTGCCAGCAGTTCCCCTTACTACGAGCAGTACTTC
NA,TRBJ2-1,TRBD2,19,TRBV5-1,CASSSTTSGGAEWVNEQFF,TGCGCCAGCAGCTCAACGACTAGCGGGGGGGCCGAGTGGGTTAATGAGCAGTTCTTC
NA,TRBJ1-2,TRBD1,13,TRBV7-9,CASSPDRGVGYTF,TGTGCCAGCAGCCCAGACAGGGGGGTAGGCTACACCTTC
NA,TRBJ1-2,TRBD1,17,TRBV19,CASSSQPGQGFDYGYTF,TGTGCCAGTAGTTCTCAACCGGGACAGGGGTTTGACTATGGCTACACCTTC
once,TRBJ2-3,TRBD1,16,TRBV5-8,CASSLGRDRGSDTQYF,TGTGCCAGCAGCTTGGGCCGGGACAGGGGTTCAGATACGCAGTATTTT
NA,TRBJ2-3,TRBD2,14,TRBV3-1/TRBV3-2,CASPRGRGTDTQYF,TGTGCCAGCCCGAGAGGGAGGGGTACAGATACGCAGTATTTT
once,TRBJ1-1,TRBD1,18,TRBV25-1,CASSQPSSRDRVNTEAFF,TGTGCCAGCAGTCAACCGTCGTCCCGGGACAGAGTTAACACTGAAGCTTTCTTT
NA,TRBJ2-4,TRBD2,16,TRBV15,CATSRGIALPGGIQYF,TGTGCCACCAGCAGAGGAATTGCACTACCGGGGGGAATTCAGTACTTC
NA,TRBJ1-5,NA,13,TRBV19,CASSIAGSQPQHF,TGTGCCAGTAGTATAGCAGGGTCGCAGCCCCAGCATTTT
NA,TRBJ2-1,TRBD1,13,TRBV29-1,CSAPRGQGDEQFF,TGCAGCGCCCCCAGGGGACAGGGGGATGAGCAGTTCTTC
NA,TRBJ1-2,TRBD1,14,TRBV5-1,CASSFGTANYGYTF,TGCGCCAGCAGCTTCGGGACAGCTAACTATGGCTACACCTTC
NA,TRBJ1-5,TRBD1,13,TRBV2,CASRGQYNQPQHF,TGTGCCAGCAGGGGACAGTATAATCAGCCCCAGCATTTT
NA,TRBJ2-3,NA,15,TRBV1,CTSSPRGGIVTTQYF,TGCACCAGCAGCCCGCGGGGGGGCATAGTAACTACGCAGTATTTT
NA,TRBJ1-1,NA,14,TRBV19,CASSLAGRNTEAFF,TGTGCCAGTAGTCTTGCTGGCAGGAACACTGAAGCTTTCTTT
NA,TRBJ1-6,NA,13,TRBV11-2,CASSLGQESPLHF,TGTGCCAGCAGCTTAGGACAGGAGTCACCCCTCCACTTT
NA,TRBJ2-7,NA,15,TRBV11-3,CASSAGGRATYEQYF,TGTGCCAGCAGCGCAGGAGGGCGGGCTACCTACGAGCAGTACTTC
once,TRBJ2-3,NA,19,TRBV28,CASSLWSSGGGYSTDTQYF,TGTGCCAGCAGTTTATGGTCGAGCGGAGGAGGTTATAGCACAGATACGCAGTATTTT